This paragraph reports one T cell receptor beta chain. These data are taken from a study of T cell responses to AZD1222 COVID-19 vaccine. Using immunoSEQ multiplex PCR, the repertoire was profiled, and TCRdb retains in-frame clones only, with some absent. Of about 140,000 clones in the sample, roughly 85% were seen once. This specimen was peripheral blood, taken 28 days after the second dose of the MenACWY control vaccine. This TCR was recovered from an adult who received the MenACWY meningococcal vaccine as a control.

The CDR3 sequence is CASGTNGGGQPQHF. The DNA for the CDR3 is TGTGCCAGCGGGACCAATGGAGGTGGTCAGCCCCAGCATTTT. The chain combines TRBV28 with TRBJ1-5; possible D gene TRBD1, 5 bases. Germline CDR1 reads MDHEN; CDR2 reads SYDVKM. This CDR3 is built from 14 residues. V lost 8 bases and J 6 bases, leaving 17 bases between the germline ends.